This TCR beta chain emerged from a study of OX40 agonist ivuxolimab in advanced cancers. Study-wide findings and caveats: The authors did not determine the antigen specificity of the expanded peripheral T cells.

Points on this clone: Its antigen is not identified.

Method: immunoSEQ multiplex PCR; TCRdb's copy keeps in-frame clones and lacks some. The table lists tens of thousands of clones, 75% to 90% of them singletons. From germline, CDR1 is MNHNY and CDR2 SVGAGI (reference sequence). The CDR3 covers 15 residues. The V segment lost 1 base and the J segment 8 bases; nucleotides outside the gene matches: 9. This sequence was found in an adult with an advanced solid tumor such as melanoma, head and neck, liver or kidney cancer. This material consisted of CD4+ or CD8+ T cells sorted from blood, taken in a trial of the OX40 agonist ivuxolimab. The rearrangement uses TRBV6-6 and TRBJ1-2; 8 positions match TRBD1. The CDR3 bases are TGTGCCAGCAGTTACTTAGGACAGGGAGCAACAGGCTACACCTTC. Protein sequence: CASSYLGQGATGYTF.